The rows below give T cell receptor beta chains drawn from one sample of a study of glioma-infiltrating T cells. Each CDR3 protein is one row after TCRdb ran MiXCR on the multiplex PCR reads. The table has 150,000 to 200,000 distinct CDR3 sequences, roughly a third seen once. The sequenced sample was glioma tissue, nonneoplastic brain tissue, or PBMCs (not recorded which). The receptor set was obtained from a human donor with low-grade glioma or glioblastoma, undergoing nonglioma brain surgery, or in good health (not recorded which). The CDR3 runs from the conserved cysteine through the conserved F or W. A D gene is named only where the DNA matches it firmly. Clone size, where shown, is once, few, many, or a class for clones that have expanded.

>TRBJ2-3|many|.|TRBV6-6
TGTGCCAGCAGTTACATTAGCGGCACAGATACGCAGTATTTT
CASSYISGTDTQYF
>TRBJ2-2|few|TRBD2|TRBV4-2
TGTGCCAGCAGCCAAGATTCGGATAGCGGGAGGGGCAGGGAGCTGTTTTTT
CASSQDSDSGRGRELFF
>TRBJ2-5|many|.|TRBV2
TGTGCCAGCAAGAAGGGCGGACAAGAGACCCAGTACTTC
CASKKGGQETQYF
>TRBJ2-7|.|.|TRBV18
TGTGCCAGCTCCCCTGGACTGACCGTCTCCTACGAGCAGTACTTC
CASSPGLTVSYEQYF
>TRBJ1-2|.|.|TRBV4-1
TGCGCCAGCAGCCAGGTCATGACACCCAATAACTATGGCTACACCTTC
CASSQVMTPNNYGYTF
>TRBJ2-1|.|.|TRBV10-3
TGTGCCATCAATTTCGTGGATGGTGTAAATGAGCAGCTCTTC
CAINFVDGVNEQLF
>TRBJ2-1|many|.|TRBV27
TGTGCCAGCAGTTTGGCCCAAGGCCCCTACAATGAGCAGTTCTTC
CASSLAQGPYNEQFF
>TRBJ2-7|.|.|TRBV27
TGTGCCAGCAGTCCTGACGGGACTTCCTCCTACGAGCAGTACTTC
CASSPDGTSSYEQYF
>TRBJ2-1|.|TRBD2|TRBV20-1
TGCAGTGCTAGAGACCTAGCGGTGAACAACGAGCAGTTCTTC
CSARDLAVNNEQFF
>TRBJ2-1|many|.|TRBV4-3
TGCGCCAGCAGCCATTTCTGGGGTAATGAGCAGTTCTTC
CASSHFWGNEQFF
>TRBJ2-7|many|TRBD1|TRBV6-1
TGTGCCAGCAGCCAAGACAGGGGTTACGAGCAGTACTTC
CASSQDRGYEQYF
>TRBJ1-5|many|.|TRBV28
TGTGCCAGCAGTTTTCTGAGCAATCAGCCCCAGCATTTT
CASSFLSNQPQHF
>TRBJ2-3|many|TRBD2|TRBV6-1
TGTGCCAGCAGTCGCCGACTAGCGGGCACAGATACGCAGTATTTT
CASSRRLAGTDTQYF
>TRBJ1-5|.|TRBD1|TRBV19
TGTGCCAGTAGTACGGGACAGGGGGGCCATCAGCCCCAGCATTTT
CASSTGQGGHQPQHF
>TRBJ2-1|many|TRBD2|TRBV7-3
TGTGCCAGCAGCCTAAGCGGGGGGACCTACAATGAGCAGTTCTTC
CASSLSGGTYNEQFF
>TRBJ1-3|.|.|TRBV30
TGTGCCTGGAGTTCACGCTCTGGAAACACCATATATTTT
CAWSSRSGNTIYF
>TRBJ2-3|.|.|TRBV12-3/TRBV12-4
TGTGCCAGCAGCCCCCGGGTCCGGGAAGGTACGCAGTATTTT
CASSPRVREGTQYF
>TRBJ2-2|many|.|TRBV6-1
TGTGCCAGCAGTGAAGTGGGGCCCGGGGAGCTGTTTTTT
CASSEVGPGELFF
>TRBJ2-3|.|TRBD2|TRBV28
TGTGCCAGCAGTTATCCCCCGACTAGCGGGAGGGAAAATACGCAGTATTTT
CASSYPPTSGRENTQYF
>TRBJ2-7|many|TRBD1|TRBV27
TGTGCCAGCAGTTTCTCCGGCCCCGACAGGGGGATTCTTACCTACGAGCAGTACTTC
CASSFSGPDRGILTYEQYF
>TRBJ2-3|many|.|TRBV28
TGTGCCAGCAGTTTATGGGGGGGACTCACAGATACGCAGTATTTT
CASSLWGGLTDTQYF
>TRBJ2-1|many|.|TRBV6-4
TGTGCCAGCAGTGAAAGCAGGAGCTCCTACAATGAGCAGTTCTTC
CASSESRSSYNEQFF
>TRBJ2-1|many|.|TRBV7-8
TGTGCCAGCAGCTTCAGTACAGGGAGCAATGAGCAGTTCTTC
CASSFSTGSNEQFF
>TRBJ1-5|.|.|TRBV6-6
TGTGCCGGCAGTGCAAGGGAGAATCATCAGCCACAGCATTTT
CAGSARENHQPQHF
>TRBJ2-5|few|TRBD2|TRBV5-1
TGCGCCAGCAGCTTGTTCCGCGGGAGGCGATCAGAATTGGAGACCCAGTACTTC
CASSLFRGRRSELETQYF
>TRBJ2-1|.|TRBD2|TRBV9
TGTGCCAGCAGCGTAGAGGCTAGCGGGATGGGGGATGAGCAGTTCTTC
CASSVEASGMGDEQFF
>TRBJ2-7|once|TRBD2|TRBV4-2
TGTGCCAGCAGCCACTACTGGACTAGCGGGAGAGACGAGCAGTACTTC
CASSHYWTSGRDEQYF
>TRBJ2-7|many|TRBD1|TRBV6-1
TGTGCCAGTGGCCCGGGACAGGGATTCTACGAGCAGTACTTC
CASGPGQGFYEQYF
>TRBJ1-2|many|TRBD1|TRBV10-3
TGTGCCATTAGCGAGCAACAGGGGGCCTATGGCTACACCTTC
CAISEQQGAYGYTF
>TRBJ2-5|many|.|TRBV28
TGTGCCAGCACGTCCGGGCCCCGACCGGGGGCGCTCGCCGTGACCCAGTACTTC
CASTSGPRPGALAVTQYF
>TRBJ1-1|many|.|TRBV7-9
TGTGCCAGCATACCCAGTCTTGAAGCTTTCTTT
CASIPSLEAFF
>TRBJ2-7|few|TRBD2|TRBV29-1
TGCAGCGTTGATGTTAGCGGGAGAGCCGAGCAGTACTTC
CSVDVSGRAEQYF
>TRBJ2-3|many|.|TRBV7-2
TGTGCCAGCAGCTTTGGCAGCGCCCCTGATACGCAGTATTTT
CASSFGSAPDTQYF
>TRBJ1-2|many|.|TRBV5-1
TGCGCCAGCAGCTCGGACGGCCAGGAGGCGAGCTACACCTTC
CASSSDGQEASYTF
>TRBJ2-7|.|TRBD2|TRBV7-2
TGCGCCAGCAGTGAAAGTAGCGGGAGGCTCTACGAGCAGTACTTC
CASSESSGRLYEQYF
>TRBJ2-3|.|TRBD1|TRBV27
TGTGCCAGCAGACCGGGACAGGGAGATGATACGCAGTATTTT
CASRPGQGDDTQYF